These 17 T cell receptor beta chains share one sample of origin, sequenced in a study of human T cells and chemical hapten exposure. The time point was: patch test 3, about 24 weeks after DPC sensitization. Sample treatment: therapeutic diphenylcyclopropenone sensitization with weekly scalp DPC. MiXCR was run by TCRdb on the RACE reads, yielding one entry per CDR3 protein. The data contain under 100,000 distinct CDR3 sequences, about a tenth of them singletons. The sequencing used whole blood, collected in connection with sensitization to the hapten diphenylcyclopropenone (DPC). Source of these receptors: a woman between 50 and 59 years old with alopecia areata. Some clones in this sample may be carry-over from other donors' samples.

Turning to this clonotype: This could be a read error, since a much larger clone is one nucleotide away. The DNA of the CDR3 is TGCAGCGGGGGGGACGGGCCAGAGACCCAGTACTTC. It encodes CSGGDGPETQYF. This chain uses TRBV29-1 with TRBJ2-5, with a tentative D call TRBD2 (6 bases). From germline, CDR1 is SQVTM and CDR2 ANQGSEA. Trimming removed 7 bases at V and 4 bases at J, with 13 bases between. The length of the CDR3 is 12 residues.

This clonotype was found many times. The V call is TRBV10-3, the J call TRBJ1-5, with D possibly being TRBD1 (5 bases). The V gene's germline CDR1 is ENHRY and CDR2 SYGVKD. The length of the CDR3 is 15 residues. V shed 3 bases and J shed 0 bases, with 9 bases lying between them. The CDR3 region has the DNA TGTGCCATCAGTGAAGGGCAGGGTAGCAATCAGCCCCAGCATTTT. Translating it yields CAISEGQGSNQPQHF.

This clonotype was seen ten or more times. The chain has TRBV18 and TRBJ2-5; 7 nucleotides line up with TRBD2. CDR3 size: 15 residues. Germline V gives CDR1 KGHSH, CDR2 LQKENI. J was trimmed by 3 bases and V by 8 bases; bases with no gene match: 12. CDR3 in amino acids: CASLRGRSAKETQYF. CDR3 nucleotide sequence: TGTGCCAGCCTTCGCGGGAGATCCGCCAAAGAGACCCAGTACTTC.

This clonotype was detected a few times. The V call is TRBV29-1, the J call TRBJ1-1; D is perhaps TRBD1 (6 bases). V was trimmed by 6 bases and J by 7 bases, leaving 15 bases between them. Germline-derived CDR1 and CDR2 are SQVTM and ANQGSEA. The CDR3 covers 12 residues. This CDR3 is CSVLGQTIEAFF. In DNA, the CDR3 is TGCAGCGTCCTGGGACAAACAATTGAAGCTTTCTTT. Full variable domain (rest looked up from reference TRBV29-1 and TRBJ1-1): SAVISQKPSRDICQRGTSLTIQCQVDSQVTMMFWYRQQPGQSLTLIATANQGSEATYESGFVIDKFPISRPNLTFSTLTVSNMSPEDSSIYLCSVLGQTIEAFFGQGTRLTVV.

V gene TRBV7-9 combines with J gene TRBJ2-7; D possibly corresponds to TRBD1 (5 bases). Looked up from germline, CDR1 is SEHNR and CDR2 is FQNEAQ (reference sequence). Trimming took 7 bases from V and 2 from J, leaving 21 bases between them. The CDR3 length is 16 residues. The CDR3 here is CASTPQRTGGTYEQYF. CDR3 DNA: TGTGCCAGCACCCCTCAGCGAACAGGTGGCACCTACGAGCAGTACTTC.

The V and J genes are TRBV11-3 and TRBJ2-1; D is uncertain. This CDR3 has 12 residues. Germline CDR1 SGHNT, CDR2 YENEEA. The ends were cut back, 5 bases at V and 14 bases at J, with 16 bases in the middle. The CDR3 is CASSPATAREFF. The CDR3 DNA is TGTGCCAGCAGCCCCGCTACCGCCCGCGAGTTCTTC.

This clonotype was counted ten times or more. The chain carries TRBV18 and TRBJ2-5; 8 bases align to TRBD2. The junction had 2 bases not matched to a gene; V was cut back by 3 bases and J by 5 bases. The CDR3 is 13 amino acids. Germline V gene data show CDR1 as KGHSH and CDR2 as LQKENI. This CDR3 reads CASSPIAGETQYF. For the CDR3, the DNA is TGTGCCAGCTCACCCATAGCGGGGGAGACCCAGTACTTC.

The V call is TRBV28, the J call TRBJ2-7; D is ambiguous. The CDR3 is 11 amino acids. The V and J ends lost 6 bases and 5 bases respectively, with 8 bases between them. Germline-derived CDR1 and CDR2 are MDHEN and SYDVKM. The CDR3 is CASSPRDEQYF. The CDR3 coding sequence is TGTGCCAGCAGCCCGAGAGACGAGCAGTACTTC. Variable domain in full (rest from reference TRBV28 and TRBJ2-7): DVKVTQSSRYLVKRTGEKVFLECVQDMDHENMFWYRQDPGLGLRLIYFSYDVKMKEKGDIPEGYSVSREKKERFSLILESASTNQTSMYLCASSPRDEQYFGPGTRLTVT.

The chain uses TRBV29-1 and TRBJ2-5; D is possibly TRBD1 or TRBD2 (5 bases each). The CDR3 has 12 amino acids. V lost 5 bases and J lost 5, with 12 bases in between. The V gene's germline CDR1 is SQVTM and CDR2 ANQGSEA. CDR3 nucleotides: TGCAGCGTTCTAAGGGGCGGGGAGACCCAGTACTTC. This gives the protein CSVLRGGETQYF.

V gene TRBV11-1 combines with J gene TRBJ2-7; the D gene is possibly TRBD2 (5 bases). Trimming shortened V by 5 bases and J by 4 bases, and 15 bases separated the two germline ends. This CDR3 spans 14 amino acids. Germline V gene data show CDR1 as SGHAT and CDR2 as FQDESV (reference sequence). The CDR3 region has the DNA TGTGCCAGCAGCCCGACCGGGGTGCCGTACGAGCAGTACTTC. Amino acids: CASSPTGVPYEQYF.

The chain has TRBV20-1 and TRBJ2-7, with TRBD2 matching over 12 bases. J was trimmed by 2 bases and V by 5 bases; bases with no gene match: 10. The germline V gene encodes CDR1 DFQATT and CDR2 SNEGSKA (reference sequence). This CDR3 is built from 16 residues. The CDR3 nucleotides read TGCAGTGCTCAGCGCAGGACTAGCGGGATCCCCTACGAGCAGTACTTC. The encoded protein is CSAQRRTSGIPYEQYF.

This rearrangement joins TRBV28 to TRBJ2-1, with D uncertain. The germline V gene has CDR1 MDHEN and CDR2 SYDVKM. This CDR3 comprises 11 residues. V lost 7 bases and J lost 8, with 9 bases in between. The CDR3 sequence is CASTSLHEQFF. CDR3 sequence (DNA): TGTGCCAGCACTTCGCTTCATGAGCAGTTCTTC.

This clonotype has a count of ten or more. The rearrangement uses TRBV5-1 and TRBJ2-5, with 12 bases that match TRBD2. The CDR3 is made up of 16 amino acids. J lost 4 bases, V lost 4 bases, and 8 bases had no gene match. The V gene's germline CDR1 is SGHRS and CDR2 YFSETQ. The CDR3 loop is CASSPVAGLAGETQYF. CDR3 nucleotide sequence: TGCGCCAGCAGCCCGGTCGCGGGACTAGCGGGAGAGACCCAGTACTTC.

This clonotype was counted at least ten times. This chain joins TRBV20-1 and TRBJ2-1, with 14 bases lining up with TRBD2. V shed 6 bases, J shed 8 bases, and the junction held 12 bases outside the gene matches. The germline CDR1 and CDR2 sequences are DFQATT and SNEGSKA (reference sequence). The CDR3 consists of 16 residues. The CDR3 is CSAIHGTSGRGDEQFF. The CDR3 region has the DNA TGCAGTGCCATACACGGGACTAGCGGGAGAGGTGATGAGCAGTTCTTC.

V and J are TRBV5-5 and TRBJ1-5, with D hard to call. The V end lost 0 bases, the J end lost 7 bases, and 11 bases lay between the germline ends. Germline CDR1 and CDR2: SGHKS and YYEKEE (reference sequence). The CDR3 is 14 residues long. CDR3 nucleotide sequence: TGTGCCAGCAGCTTGGGATTGAGGGAACAGCCCCAGCATTTT. Its protein is CASSLGLREQPQHF. Full variable domain (outside the CDR3, taken from reference TRBV5-5 and TRBJ1-5): DAGVTQSPTHLIKTRGQQVTLRCSPISGHKSVSWYQQVLGQGPQFIFQYYEKEERGRGNFPDRFSARQFPNYSSELNVNALLLGDSALYLCASSLGLREQPQHFGDGTRLSIL.

This clonotype was seen many times. The V gene is TRBV29-1, the J gene TRBJ2-3, with 11 nucleotides matching TRBD2. The length of the CDR3 is 16 residues. The V gene end was trimmed by 3 bases and the J gene end by 2 bases; junction bases not matched to a gene: 7. CDR1 and CDR2 (germline): SQVTM, ANQGSEA. In nucleotides, the CDR3 is TGCAGCGTTGACAGGTCGGGACTAGCGGTCACAGATACGCAGTATTTT. This gives the protein CSVDRSGLAVTDTQYF.

This clonotype was seen a handful of times. This rearrangement joins TRBV19 to TRBJ2-7; D possibly matches TRBD1 or TRBD2 (5 bases each). V was shortened by 5 bases and J by 4 bases, with 18 bases between the two germline ends. The CDR3 contains 15 residues. Germline assignment: CDR1 LNHDA and CDR2 SQIVND (reference sequence). The CDR3: CASSALPGAGYEQYF. For the CDR3, the DNA is TGTGCCAGTAGTGCTCTCCCCGGGGCTGGGTACGAGCAGTACTTC.